A single sample gave rise to the 20 T cell receptor beta chains below, sequenced in a study of T cell changes during pregnancy in multiple sclerosis. TCRdb keeps only in-frame clones here, not all; method: immunoSEQ multiplex PCR. The repertoire consists of 65,000 to 85,000 clones, with approximately 94% occurring once and the leading ten covering 0.21%. The sequences come from CD4+ T cells from peripheral blood mononuclear cells, collected before pregnancy. The receptors were sampled from a female donor with multiple sclerosis, enrolled in a pregnancy study.

The rearrangement uses TRBV27 and TRBJ1-1; TRBD1 agrees at 9 bases. The CDR3 consists of 15 residues. Per germline, CDR1 MNHEY and CDR2 SMNVEV (reference sequence). The V and J ends lost 5 bases and 6 bases, in that order; junction bases with no gene match: 10. DNA of the CDR3: TGTGCCAGCAGTCCTCGGGACAGGGATTACGCTGAAGCTTTCTTT. Translation: CASSPRDRDYAEAFF.

This clone was observed a single time. The genes are TRBV15 and TRBJ1-1, with D possibly TRBD1 on 6 matching bases. V dropped 0 bases and J dropped 11 bases, with 19 bases sitting between them. This CDR3 region has 15 residues. CDR1 is LNHNV and CDR2 is YYDKDF in the germline V gene (reference sequence). Here the CDR3 reads CATSRDRGAVRRAFF. Written as DNA, the CDR3 is TGTGCCACCAGCAGAGATCGGGGGGCAGTGCGACGTGCTTTCTTT.

The chain is built from TRBV4-2 and TRBJ2-2, with TRBD2 matching 11 bases. Trimming removed 0 bases from V and 1 base from J; junction bases left unmatched: 4. This CDR3 has 18 amino acids. Germline lookup yields CDR1 LGHNA and CDR2 YNFKEQ. In DNA, the CDR3 is TGTGCCAGCAGCCAAGAAGCCCTAGCGGGGGGGAACACCGGGGAGCTGTTTTTT. Its protein is CASSQEALAGGNTGELFF.

This clone was seen a single time. The V call is TRBV28, the J call TRBJ2-7, with TRBD2 matching 9 bases. The trim removed 4 bases at V and 4 bases at J, leaving 8 bases unmatched. The germline CDR1 and CDR2 sequences are MDHEN and SYDVKM. The CDR3 length is 15 residues. CDR3 amino acids: CASSWLAGAQYEQYF. CDR3 nucleotides: TGTGCCAGCAGTTGGTTAGCGGGAGCCCAGTACGAGCAGTACTTC.

The sample holds one count of this clone. The rearrangement links TRBV19 to TRBJ1-1, with D possibly TRBD1 on 5 matching bases. The length of the CDR3 is 15 residues. The V gene lost 5 bases and the J gene lost 1 base, with 14 bases spanning the gap. From germline, CDR1 is LNHDA and CDR2 SQIVND (reference sequence). The CDR3 sequence is CASSEDTQGNTEAFF. The CDR3 DNA is TGTGCCAGTAGTGAGGACACCCAAGGGAACACTGAAGCTTTCTTT.

The chain uses TRBV11-1 and TRBJ2-2; TRBD1 matches 9 bases. The V gene end was trimmed by 4 bases and the J gene end by 6 bases; junction bases not matched to a gene: 3. Germline CDR1 is SGHAT and CDR2 is FQDESV (reference sequence). This CDR3 is built from 14 residues. CDR3 region: CASSWDRAAGELFF. DNA of the CDR3: TGTGCCAGCAGCTGGGACAGGGCGGCCGGGGAGCTGTTTTTT.

The rearrangement uses TRBV5-4 and TRBJ2-7; the D is unclear. Germline CDR1 and CDR2: SGHNT and YYREEE (reference sequence). CDR3 length: 13 residues. Trimming removed 2 bases at V and 1 base at J, with 7 bases between. CDR3 sequence (DNA): TGTGCCAGCAGCTTTGAGTTTTCCTACGAGCAGTACTTC. Its translation is CASSFEFSYEQYF.

The chain links TRBV11-2 to TRBJ1-2; D gene unclear. Germline CDR1 SGHAT, CDR2 FQNNGV. Trimming removed 5 bases at V and 2 bases at J, with 12 bases between. This CDR3 is built from 14 residues. In DNA form, the CDR3 reads TGTGCCAGCAGCCCCCGGAGATTGAACTATGGCTACACCTTC. Its protein product is CASSPRRLNYGYTF.

The genes are TRBV15 and TRBJ1-2; TRBD1 might be the D (5 bases). Germline values: CDR1 LNHNV, CDR2 YYDKDF (reference sequence). The V and J ends lost 0 bases and 0 bases respectively, with 8 bases between them. This CDR3 is built from 15 residues. Here the CDR3 reads CATSREVRANYGYTF. DNA for the CDR3: TGTGCCACCAGCAGAGAGGTCAGGGCTAACTATGGCTACACCTTC.

The chain carries TRBV6-5 and TRBJ2-6; D gene ambiguous. Between the trimmed V and J ends, which lost 0 bases and 4 bases, there was a span of 10 bases. Germline CDR1 reads MNHEY; CDR2 reads SVGAGI. The CDR3 has 16 amino acids. CDR3 DNA sequence: TGTGCCAGCAGTTACTCGGAGTCCCCCGGGGCCAACGTCCTGACTTTC. This codes for CASSYSESPGANVLTF.

V and J are TRBV29-1 and TRBJ2-2; 12 bases are shared with TRBD1. The V segment lost 7 bases and the J segment 2 bases; nucleotides outside the gene matches: 2. In germline, CDR1 is SQVTM, CDR2 ANQGSEA. The CDR3 extends over 14 amino acids. The DNA of the CDR3 is TGCAGCGCGGGGACAGGGGGCAACACCGGGGAGCTGTTTTTT. This codes for CSAGTGGNTGELFF.

The V call is TRBV15, the J call TRBJ1-1, with D possibly matching TRBD1 (5 bases). With 1 base removed from V and 5 bases from J, the gap between germline ends came to 17 bases. The CDR3 is made up of 16 amino acids. Germline V lookup: CDR1 LNHNV, CDR2 YYDKDF (reference sequence). The CDR3 here is CATSRVPPGGGTEAFF. CDR3 DNA sequence: TGTGCCACCAGCAGAGTACCTCCCGGCGGGGGGACTGAAGCTTTCTTT.

The genes are TRBV11-2 and TRBJ2-1; 7 bases match TRBD1. V lost 3 bases to trimming and J lost 8 bases; unmatched junction nucleotides: 13. CDR1 is SGHAT and CDR2 is FQNNGV in the germline V gene. The CDR3 spans 16 residues. Written as DNA, the CDR3 is TGTGCCAGCAGCTTCACAGGGGAGTCCGTGTGGGATGAGCAGTTCTTC. Protein sequence: CASSFTGESVWDEQFF.

This clone was detected a few times. The V call is TRBV30, the J call TRBJ1-5; no reliable D call. CDR1 is GTSNPN and CDR2 is SVGIG in the germline V gene (reference sequence). Between the trimmed V and J ends, which lost 2 bases and 6 bases, there was a span of 14 bases. The CDR3 is 14 residues long. The CDR3 DNA reads TGTGCCTGGAGTCCAGGAGTTGCGGGTCAGCCCCAGCATTTT. Its translation: CAWSPGVAGQPQHF.

The chain joins TRBV5-4 to TRBJ2-1, with D perhaps matching TRBD1 (5 bases). Per the germline V gene, CDR1 is SGHNT and CDR2 is YYREEE (reference sequence). V shed 1 base and J shed 9 bases, with 8 bases lying between them. CDR3 size: 12 residues. The CDR3 region has the DNA TGTGCCAGCAGCTTGACAGGTTTTGAGCAGTTCTTC. This translates into CASSLTGFEQFF.

The chain combines TRBV19 with TRBJ1-6; D is possibly TRBD1 (6 bases). The CDR3 loop spans 14 amino acids. CDR1 and CDR2 (germline): LNHDA, SQIVND (reference sequence). V gave up 3 bases and J gave up 12 bases, with 15 bases separating them. CDR3 sequence: CASSMGRGLRPLHF. DNA of the CDR3: TGTGCCAGTAGTATGGGCAGGGGATTACGACCCCTCCACTTT.

The J gene is TRBJ1-1, the V gene TRBV19, with 7 bases that match TRBD1. Germline V gene data show CDR1 as LNHDA and CDR2 as SQIVND (reference sequence). Unmatched junction bases numbered 10, after V lost 3 bases and J lost 3 bases. The CDR3 spans 16 residues. The DNA of the CDR3 is TGTGCCAGTAGTATTCCCCGGACAGGCGGGCACACTGAAGCTTTCTTT. Its translation: CASSIPRTGGHTEAFF.

This clone is a singleton in its sample. The chain employs TRBV4-1 and TRBJ2-1, with 12 bases fitting TRBD1. The CDR3 spans 19 residues. J lost 3 bases, V lost 0 bases, and 9 bases had no gene match. Germline loops: CDR1 MGHRA, CDR2 YSYEKL. The chain's CDR3 is CASSQEGPGQGAGYNEQFF. The DNA for the CDR3 is TGCGCCAGCAGCCAAGAAGGACCGGGACAGGGGGCTGGCTACAATGAGCAGTTCTTC.

The chain is built from TRBV5-3 and TRBJ1-5, with 8 bases matching TRBD1. TRBV5-3 is filed as an ORF, its function uncertain. The V segment lost 3 bases and the J segment 5 bases; nucleotides outside the gene matches: 16. The length of the CDR3 is 18 residues. The CDR3 loop is CARSSEDRDPAGDQPQHF. The CDR3 DNA reads TGTGCCAGAAGCTCTGAGGACAGGGACCCAGCCGGTGATCAGCCCCAGCATTTT.

This chain joins TRBV11-2 and TRBJ2-7, with TRBD1 matching 7 bases. The CDR3 runs to 15 residues. Trimming removed 3 bases from V and 3 bases from J; junction bases left unmatched: 8. The V gene's germline CDR1 is SGHAT and CDR2 FQNNGV. The CDR3 is CASSLNDDRDYEQYF. CDR3 nucleotide sequence: TGTGCCAGCAGCTTGAATGATGACAGGGACTACGAGCAGTACTTC.